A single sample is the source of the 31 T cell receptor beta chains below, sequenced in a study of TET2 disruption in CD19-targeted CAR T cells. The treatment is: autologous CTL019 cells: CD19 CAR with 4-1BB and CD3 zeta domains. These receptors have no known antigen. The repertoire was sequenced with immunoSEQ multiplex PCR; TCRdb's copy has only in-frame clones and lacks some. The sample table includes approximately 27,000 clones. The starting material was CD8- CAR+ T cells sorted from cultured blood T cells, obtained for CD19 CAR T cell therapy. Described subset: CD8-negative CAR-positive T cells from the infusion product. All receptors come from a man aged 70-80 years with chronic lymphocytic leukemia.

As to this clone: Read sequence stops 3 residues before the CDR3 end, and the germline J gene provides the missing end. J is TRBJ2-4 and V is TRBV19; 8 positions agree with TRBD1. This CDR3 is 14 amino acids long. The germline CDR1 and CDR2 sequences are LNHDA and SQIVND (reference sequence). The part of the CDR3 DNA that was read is TGTGCCAGTAGTAATCGACAGGGGAATCAGCCT. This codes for CASSNRQGNQP. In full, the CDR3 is CASSNRQGNQPQYF.

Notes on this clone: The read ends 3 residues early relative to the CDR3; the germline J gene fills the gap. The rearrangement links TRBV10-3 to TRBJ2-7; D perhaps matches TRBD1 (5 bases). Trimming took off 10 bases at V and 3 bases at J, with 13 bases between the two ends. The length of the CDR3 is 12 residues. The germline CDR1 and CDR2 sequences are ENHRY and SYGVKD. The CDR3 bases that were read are TGTGCCACTCAGGGATCGGACTACGAG. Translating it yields CATQGSDYE. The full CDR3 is CATQGSDYEQYF.

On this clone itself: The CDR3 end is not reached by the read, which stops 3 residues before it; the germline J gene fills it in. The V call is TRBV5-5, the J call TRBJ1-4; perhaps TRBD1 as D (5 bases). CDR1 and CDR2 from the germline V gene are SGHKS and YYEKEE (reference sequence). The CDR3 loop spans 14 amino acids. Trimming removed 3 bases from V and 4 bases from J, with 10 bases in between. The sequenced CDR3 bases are TGTGCCAGCAGCTGGGGGGGACTTAATGAAAAA. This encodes CASSWGGLNEK. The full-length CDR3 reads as CASSWGGLNEKLFF. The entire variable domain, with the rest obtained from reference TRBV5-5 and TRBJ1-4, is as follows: DAGVTQSPTHLIKTRGQQVTLRCSPISGHKSVSWYQQVLGQGPQFIFQYYEKEERGRGNFPDRFSARQFPNYSSELNVNALLLGDSALYLCASSWGGLNEKLFFGSGTQLSVL.

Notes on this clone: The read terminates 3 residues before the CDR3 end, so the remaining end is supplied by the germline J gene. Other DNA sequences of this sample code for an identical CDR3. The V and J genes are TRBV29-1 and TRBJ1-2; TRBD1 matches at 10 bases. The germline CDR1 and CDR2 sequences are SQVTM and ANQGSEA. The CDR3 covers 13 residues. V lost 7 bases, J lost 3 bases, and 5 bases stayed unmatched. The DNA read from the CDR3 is TGCAGCGCACTGACAGGGGGCGACTATGGC. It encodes CSALTGGDYG. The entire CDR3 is CSALTGGDYGYTF.

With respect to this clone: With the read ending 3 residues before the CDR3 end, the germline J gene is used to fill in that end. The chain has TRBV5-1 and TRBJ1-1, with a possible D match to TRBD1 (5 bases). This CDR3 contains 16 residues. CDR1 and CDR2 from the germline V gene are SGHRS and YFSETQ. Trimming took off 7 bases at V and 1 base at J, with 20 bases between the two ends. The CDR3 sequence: CASQKGPSDKNTEAFF. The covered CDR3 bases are TGCGCCAGCCAGAAGGGCCCCTCGGACAAGAACACTGAA.

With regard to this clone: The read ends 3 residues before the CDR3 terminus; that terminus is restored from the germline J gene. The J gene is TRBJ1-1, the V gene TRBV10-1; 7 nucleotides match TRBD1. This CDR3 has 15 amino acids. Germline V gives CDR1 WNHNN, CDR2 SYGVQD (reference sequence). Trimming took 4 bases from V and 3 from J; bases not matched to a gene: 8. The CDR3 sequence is CASSGGGTVDTEAFF. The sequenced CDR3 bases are TGCGCCAGCAGTGGTGGCGGGACAGTGGACACTGAA.

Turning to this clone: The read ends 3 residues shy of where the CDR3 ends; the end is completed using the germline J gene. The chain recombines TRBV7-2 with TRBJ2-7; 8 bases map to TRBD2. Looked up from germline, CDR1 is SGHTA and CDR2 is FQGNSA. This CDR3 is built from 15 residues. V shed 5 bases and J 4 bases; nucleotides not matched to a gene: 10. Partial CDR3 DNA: TGTGCCAGCAGCCTCGGTGGTAGCGGGGTTTACGAG. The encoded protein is CASSLGGSGVYE. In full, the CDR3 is CASSLGGSGVYEQYF.

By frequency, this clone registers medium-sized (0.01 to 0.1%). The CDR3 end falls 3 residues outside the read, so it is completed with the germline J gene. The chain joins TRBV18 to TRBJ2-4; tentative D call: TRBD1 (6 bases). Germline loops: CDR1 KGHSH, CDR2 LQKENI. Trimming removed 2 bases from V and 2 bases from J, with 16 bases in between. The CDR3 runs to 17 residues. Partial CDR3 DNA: TGTGCCAGCTCACCAGCGACGCAGGGGACAACCAAAAACATT. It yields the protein CASSPATQGTTKNI. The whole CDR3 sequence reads CASSPATQGTTKNIQYF.

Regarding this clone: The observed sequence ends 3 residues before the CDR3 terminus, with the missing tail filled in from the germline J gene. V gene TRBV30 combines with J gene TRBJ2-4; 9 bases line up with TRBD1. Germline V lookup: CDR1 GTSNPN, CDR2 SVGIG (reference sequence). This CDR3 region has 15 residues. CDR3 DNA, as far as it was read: TGTGCCTGGAGCATAAACACAGGGGGCAATCAGCCT. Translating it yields CAWSINTGGNQP. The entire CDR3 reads CAWSINTGGNQPQYF. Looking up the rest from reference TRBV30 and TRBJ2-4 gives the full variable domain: SQTIHQWPATLVQPVGSPLSLECTVEGTSNPNLYWYRQAAGRGLQLLFYSVGIGQISSEVPQNLSASRPQDRQFILSSKKLLLSDSGFYLCAWSINTGGNQPQYFGAGTRLSVL.

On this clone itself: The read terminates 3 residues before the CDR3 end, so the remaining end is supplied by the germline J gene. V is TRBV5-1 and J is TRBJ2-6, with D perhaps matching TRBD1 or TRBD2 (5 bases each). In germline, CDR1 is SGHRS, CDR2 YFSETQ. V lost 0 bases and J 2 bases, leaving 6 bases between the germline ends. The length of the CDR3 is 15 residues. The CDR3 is CASSLGGAGANVLTF. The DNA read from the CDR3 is TGCGCCAGCAGCTTGGGAGGGGCTGGGGCCAACGTC.

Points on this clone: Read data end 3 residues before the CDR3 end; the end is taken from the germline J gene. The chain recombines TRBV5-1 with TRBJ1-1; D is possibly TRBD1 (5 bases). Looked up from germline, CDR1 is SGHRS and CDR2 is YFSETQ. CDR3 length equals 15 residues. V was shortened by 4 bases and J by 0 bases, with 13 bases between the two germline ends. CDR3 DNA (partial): TGCGCCAGCAGCGACCAGGGTTCCATGAACACTGAA. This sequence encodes CASSDQGSMNTE. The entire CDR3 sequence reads CASSDQGSMNTEAFF.

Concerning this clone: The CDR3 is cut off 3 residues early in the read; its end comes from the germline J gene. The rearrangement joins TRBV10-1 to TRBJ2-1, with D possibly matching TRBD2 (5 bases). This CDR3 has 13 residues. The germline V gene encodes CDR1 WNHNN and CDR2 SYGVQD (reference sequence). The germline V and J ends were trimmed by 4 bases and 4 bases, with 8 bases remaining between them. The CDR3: CASSVDLYNEQFF. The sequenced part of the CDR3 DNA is TGCGCCAGCAGTGTGGACTTGTACAATGAG.

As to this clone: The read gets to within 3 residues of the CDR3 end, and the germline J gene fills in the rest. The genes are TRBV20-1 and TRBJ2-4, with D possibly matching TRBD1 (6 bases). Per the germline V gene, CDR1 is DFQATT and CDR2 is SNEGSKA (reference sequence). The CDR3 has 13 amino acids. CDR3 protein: CSARGTTNQPQYF. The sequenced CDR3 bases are TGCAGTGCTAGGGGGACAACCAATCAGCCT.

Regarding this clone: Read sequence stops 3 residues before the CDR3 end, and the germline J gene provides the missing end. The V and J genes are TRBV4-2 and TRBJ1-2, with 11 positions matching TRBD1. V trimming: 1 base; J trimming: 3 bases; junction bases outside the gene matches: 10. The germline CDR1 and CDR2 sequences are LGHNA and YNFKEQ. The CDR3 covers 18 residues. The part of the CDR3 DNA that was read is TGTGCCAGCAGCCAAGTCGAGGGACAGGGGGAGTTGGACTATGGC. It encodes CASSQVEGQGELDYG. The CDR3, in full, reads CASSQVEGQGELDYGYTF.

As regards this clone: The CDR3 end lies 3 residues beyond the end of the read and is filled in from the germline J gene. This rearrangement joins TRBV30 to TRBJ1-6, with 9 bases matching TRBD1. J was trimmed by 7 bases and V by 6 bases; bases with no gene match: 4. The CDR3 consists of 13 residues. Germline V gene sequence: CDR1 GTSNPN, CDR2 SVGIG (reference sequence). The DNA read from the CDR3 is TGTGCCTGCTTGGGACAGGGCAATTCACCC. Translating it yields CACLGQGNSP. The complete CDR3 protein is CACLGQGNSPLHF.

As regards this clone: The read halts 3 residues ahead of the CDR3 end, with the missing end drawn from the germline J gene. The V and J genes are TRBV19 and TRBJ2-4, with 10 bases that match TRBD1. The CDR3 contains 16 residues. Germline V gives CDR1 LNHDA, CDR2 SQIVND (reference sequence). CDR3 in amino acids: CASKKFDRGLGYGQYF. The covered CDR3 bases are TGTGCCAGTAAAAAATTTGACAGGGGGCTGGGCTATGGT. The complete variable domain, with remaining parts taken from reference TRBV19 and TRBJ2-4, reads DGGITQSPKYLFRKEGQNVTLSCEQNLNHDAMYWYRQDPGQGLRLIYYSQIVNDFQKGDIAEGYSVSREKKESFPLTVTSAQKNPTAFYLCASKKFDRGLGYGQYFGAGTRLSVL.

The CDR3 loop is CASSEGTGNVGYEQYF. Incomplete CDR3 DNA: TGTGCCAGCAGTGAGGGGACAGGGAATGTTGGGTACGAG. The chain joins TRBV2 to TRBJ2-7; 9 positions match TRBD1. The sequenced fragment ends 3 residues before the CDR3 boundary, so the rest is inferred from the germline J gene. Germline trimming cut 3 bases from V and 4 bases from J; bases unmatched to any gene: 10. This CDR3 is 16 amino acids long. Germline V gene sequence: CDR1 SNHLY, CDR2 FYNNEI.

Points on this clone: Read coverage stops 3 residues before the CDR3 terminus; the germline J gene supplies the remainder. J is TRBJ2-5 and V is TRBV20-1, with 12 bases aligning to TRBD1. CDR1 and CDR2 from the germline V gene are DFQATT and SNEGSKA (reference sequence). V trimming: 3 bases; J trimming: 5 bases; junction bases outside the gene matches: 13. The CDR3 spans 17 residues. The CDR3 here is CSASHGFGDRGQETQYF. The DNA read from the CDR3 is TGCAGTGCTAGTCACGGGTTCGGGGACAGGGGGCAGGAGACC.

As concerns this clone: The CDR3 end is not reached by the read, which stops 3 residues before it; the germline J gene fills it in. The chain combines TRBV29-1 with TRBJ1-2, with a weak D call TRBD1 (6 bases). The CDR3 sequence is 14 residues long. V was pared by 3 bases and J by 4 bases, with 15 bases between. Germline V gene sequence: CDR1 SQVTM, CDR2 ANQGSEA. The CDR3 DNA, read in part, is TGCAGCGTTGACATGGGCAGGGGTGGCTATGGC. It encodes CSVDMGRGGYG. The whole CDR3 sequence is CSVDMGRGGYGYTF.

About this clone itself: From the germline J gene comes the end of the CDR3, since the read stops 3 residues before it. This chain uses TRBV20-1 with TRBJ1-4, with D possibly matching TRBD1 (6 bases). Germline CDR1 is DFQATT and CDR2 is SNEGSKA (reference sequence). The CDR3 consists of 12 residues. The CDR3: CSARGTDNELFF. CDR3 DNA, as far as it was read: TGCAGTGCTAGAGGGACAGATAATGAA.

CDR3 DNA (partial): TGTGCCAGCAGAGAGGACAGATTAAACACTGAA. Translation gives CASREDRLNTE. The whole CDR3 reads CASREDRLNTEAFF. The chain couples TRBV13 to TRBJ1-1, with D tentatively TRBD1 (6 bases). The DNA ends 3 residues before the CDR3 does, and the rest of the CDR3 is filled in from the germline J gene. The CDR3 totals 14 residues. The V and J ends lost 6 bases and 2 bases respectively, with 13 bases between them. The germline CDR1 and CDR2 sequences are PRHDT and FYEKMQ (reference sequence).

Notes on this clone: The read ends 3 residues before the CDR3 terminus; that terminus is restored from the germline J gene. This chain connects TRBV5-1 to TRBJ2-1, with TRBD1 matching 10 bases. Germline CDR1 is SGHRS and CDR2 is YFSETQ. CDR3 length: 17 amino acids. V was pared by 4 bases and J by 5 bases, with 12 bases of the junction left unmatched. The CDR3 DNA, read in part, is TGCGCCAGCAGCGCCGGGACAGGGGTAGCGGGTGACAATGAG. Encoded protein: CASSAGTGVAGDNE. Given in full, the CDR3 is CASSAGTGVAGDNEQFF.

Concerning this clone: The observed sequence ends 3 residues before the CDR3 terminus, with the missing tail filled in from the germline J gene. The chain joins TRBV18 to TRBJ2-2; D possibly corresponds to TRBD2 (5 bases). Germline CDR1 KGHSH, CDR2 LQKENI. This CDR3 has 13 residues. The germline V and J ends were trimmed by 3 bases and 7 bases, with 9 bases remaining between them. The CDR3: CASSPPGDGELFF. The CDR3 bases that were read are TGTGCCAGCTCACCCCCCGGGGACGGGGAG.

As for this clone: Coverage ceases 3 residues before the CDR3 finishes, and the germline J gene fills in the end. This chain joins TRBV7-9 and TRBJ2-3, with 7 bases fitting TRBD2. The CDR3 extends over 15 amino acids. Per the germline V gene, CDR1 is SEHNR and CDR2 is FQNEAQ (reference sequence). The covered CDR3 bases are TGTGCCAGCAGCTTAGAGGGACTAATTCAAGAGACG. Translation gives CASSLEGLIQET. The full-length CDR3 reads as CASSLEGLIQETQYF.

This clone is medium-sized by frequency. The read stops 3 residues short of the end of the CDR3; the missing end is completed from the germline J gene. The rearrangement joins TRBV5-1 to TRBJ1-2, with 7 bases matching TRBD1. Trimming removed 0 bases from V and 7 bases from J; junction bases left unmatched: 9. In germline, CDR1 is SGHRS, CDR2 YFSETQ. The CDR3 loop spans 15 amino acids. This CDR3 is CASSLDTGAPGGYTF. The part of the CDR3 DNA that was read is TGCGCCAGCAGCTTGGATACAGGGGCACCGGGTGGC. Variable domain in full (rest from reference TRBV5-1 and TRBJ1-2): KAGVTQTPRYLIKTRGQQVTLSCSPISGHRSVSWYQQTPGQGLQFLFEYFSETQRNKGNFPGRFSGRQFSNSRSEMNVSTLELGDSALYLCASSLDTGAPGGYTFGSGTRLTVV.

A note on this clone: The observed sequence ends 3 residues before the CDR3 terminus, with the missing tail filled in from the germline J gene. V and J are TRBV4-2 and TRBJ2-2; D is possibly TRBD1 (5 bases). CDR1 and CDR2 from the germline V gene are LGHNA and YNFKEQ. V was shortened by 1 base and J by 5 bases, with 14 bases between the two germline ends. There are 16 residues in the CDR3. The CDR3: CASSQGIGAITGELFF. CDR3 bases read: TGTGCCAGCAGCCAAGGCATAGGGGCGATTACCGGGGAG.

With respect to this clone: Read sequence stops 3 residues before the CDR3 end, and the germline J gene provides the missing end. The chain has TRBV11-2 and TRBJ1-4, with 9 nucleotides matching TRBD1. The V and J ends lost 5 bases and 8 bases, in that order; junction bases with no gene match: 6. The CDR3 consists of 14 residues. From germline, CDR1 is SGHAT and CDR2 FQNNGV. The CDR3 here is CASSPGQGLEKLFF. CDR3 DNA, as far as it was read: TGTGCCAGCAGCCCGGGACAGGGCTTGGAAAAA.

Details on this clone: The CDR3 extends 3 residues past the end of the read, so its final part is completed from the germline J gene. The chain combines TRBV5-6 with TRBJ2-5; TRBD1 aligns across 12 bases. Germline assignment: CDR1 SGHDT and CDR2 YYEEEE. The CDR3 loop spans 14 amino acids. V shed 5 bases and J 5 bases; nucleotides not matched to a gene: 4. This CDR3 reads CASRGQGASETQYF. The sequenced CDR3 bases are TGTGCCAGCAGGGGACAGGGGGCTTCGGAGACC.

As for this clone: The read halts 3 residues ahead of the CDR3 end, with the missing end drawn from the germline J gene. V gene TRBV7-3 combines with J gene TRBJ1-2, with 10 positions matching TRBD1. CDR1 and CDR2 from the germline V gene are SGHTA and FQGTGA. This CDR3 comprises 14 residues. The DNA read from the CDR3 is TGTGCCAGCAGCTTCGGACAGGGGGACAATGAC. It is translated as CASSFGQGDND. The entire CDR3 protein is CASSFGQGDNDYTF.

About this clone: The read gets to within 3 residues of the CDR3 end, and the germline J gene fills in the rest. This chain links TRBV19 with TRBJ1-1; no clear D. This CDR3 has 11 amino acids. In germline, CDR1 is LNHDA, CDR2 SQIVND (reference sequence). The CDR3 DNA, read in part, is TGTGCCAGTAGTATGAATATTCGG. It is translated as CASSMNIR. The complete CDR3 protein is CASSMNIRAFF.

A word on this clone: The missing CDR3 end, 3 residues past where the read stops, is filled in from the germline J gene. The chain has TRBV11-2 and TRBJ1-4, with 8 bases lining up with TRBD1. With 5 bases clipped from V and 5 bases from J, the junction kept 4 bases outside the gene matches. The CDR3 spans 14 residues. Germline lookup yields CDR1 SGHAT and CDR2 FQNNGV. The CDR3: CASSPRTGNEKLFF. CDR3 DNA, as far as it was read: TGTGCCAGCAGCCCAAGGACAGGGAATGAAAAA.